This T cell receptor (beta chain) was identified in a study of shared clonotypes between healthy human individuals. In this sample, this clone turned up once. The conserved phenylalanine or tryptophan is not found at the CDR3 terminus, so this likely reflects a read error. It is unclear where the CDR3 begins or ends on the DNA, so no DNA is shown, and the CDR3 is as TCRdb lists it. In the original analysis: ImmunoSEQ sequences covered only the junction and lacked quality scores; filtering therefore differed. Using immunoSEQ multiplex PCR, the repertoire was profiled, and TCRdb retains in-frame clones only, with some absent. V, J and clone size are taken as reported in that table, and D and trimming were inferred from the DNA itself. This table holds over a million clones, 98% to 99% found once. Looked up from germline, CDR1 is MNHEY and CDR2 is SMNVEV (reference sequence). Termini included, the CDR3 measures 9 amino acids.

From CD4+ cells came CD45RA+ naive and CD45RA-negative memory subsets. This clonotype originated in a man under 40 in good health. Material: naive CD4+ T cells sorted from blood. The subset is: CD45RA+ positively selected. V usage is TRBV27 and J usage is TRBJ2-7. The CDR3 loop is CASSLRRSS.